This T cell receptor (beta chain) was captured by sequencing in a study of blood T cell repertoires in COVID-19. Looking at the study overall: PBMCs, B-cell-depleted T cells, or T cells provided the cDNA or gDNA that made up the material.

Participants spanned ages about 18 to 100 years and resided in around 25 US areas. Sequencing was performed with immunoSEQ multiplex PCR; in TCRdb, only in-frame clones are kept and a portion is missing. The sample lists around 150,000 clones, 60% to 80% occurring once. Sequencing was carried out using PBMCs or T cells enriched from blood (not recorded which). This sequence originates from a woman in her fifties or sixties who had recovered from COVID-19.

CDR3 amino acids: CASSPGGTGVVRNEKLFF. In nucleotides, the CDR3 is TGCGCCAGCAGCCCCGGAGGGACAGGGGTAGTGAGGAATGAAAAACTGTTTTTT. V and J are TRBV5-1 and TRBJ1-4, with 10 bases matching TRBD1. From germline, CDR1 is SGHRS and CDR2 YFSETQ. V was clipped by 4 bases and J by 5 bases; unmatched bases: 14. The CDR3 consists of 18 residues.